The source of this TCR beta chain is a study of post-analysis software for immune sequencing data. Unique molecular identifiers tagged the TCR beta cDNA libraries. TCRdb fed the PCR reads into MiXCR, producing one record per CDR3 protein. This sample has about 460,000 distinct CDR3 sequences, with around 40% found just once. Findings of the study overall: Patients carried four or five TRBV segments more frequently than controls did, and TRBV5-6, TRBV5-1 and TRBV20-1 were among them.

This clonotype has more than one count but fewer than ten. The antigen is not known. The CDR3 sequence is 17 residues long. V lost 0 bases, J lost 0 bases, and 12 bases lay in between. Looked up from germline, CDR1 is DFQATT and CDR2 is SNEGSKA (reference sequence). This receptor was obtained from a girl under 18 with multiple sclerosis. Specimen: blood. The V call is TRBV20-1, the J call TRBJ2-6; D is perhaps TRBD1 (5 bases). CDR3 in DNA: TGCAGTGCTAGAGACGACAGTTTAAGCTCTGGGGCCAACGTCCTGACTTTC. Translating gives CSARDDSLSSGANVLTF.